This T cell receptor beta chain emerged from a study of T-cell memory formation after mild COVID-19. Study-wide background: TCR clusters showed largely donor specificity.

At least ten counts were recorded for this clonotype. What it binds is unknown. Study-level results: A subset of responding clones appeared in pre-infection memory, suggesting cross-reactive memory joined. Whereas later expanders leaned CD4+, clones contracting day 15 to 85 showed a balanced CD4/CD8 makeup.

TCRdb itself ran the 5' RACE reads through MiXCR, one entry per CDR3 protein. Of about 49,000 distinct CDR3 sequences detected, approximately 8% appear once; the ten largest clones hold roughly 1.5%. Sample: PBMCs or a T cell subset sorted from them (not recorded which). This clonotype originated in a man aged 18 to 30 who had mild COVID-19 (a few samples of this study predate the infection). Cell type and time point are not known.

The CDR3 nucleotides read TGTGCCAGCAGACCTCTGAGGGGACCGTCCCTACGAGAGCAGTACTTC. Residues: CASRPLRGPSLREQYF. The V call is TRBV6-2 or TRBV6-3, the J call TRBJ2-7; either TRBD1 or TRBD2 may supply D (5 bases each). Germline V gene lookup returns CDR1 MNHEY and CDR2 SVGEGT. Trimming left V 6 bases short and J 7 bases short, with 25 bases between. CDR3 length equals 16 residues.